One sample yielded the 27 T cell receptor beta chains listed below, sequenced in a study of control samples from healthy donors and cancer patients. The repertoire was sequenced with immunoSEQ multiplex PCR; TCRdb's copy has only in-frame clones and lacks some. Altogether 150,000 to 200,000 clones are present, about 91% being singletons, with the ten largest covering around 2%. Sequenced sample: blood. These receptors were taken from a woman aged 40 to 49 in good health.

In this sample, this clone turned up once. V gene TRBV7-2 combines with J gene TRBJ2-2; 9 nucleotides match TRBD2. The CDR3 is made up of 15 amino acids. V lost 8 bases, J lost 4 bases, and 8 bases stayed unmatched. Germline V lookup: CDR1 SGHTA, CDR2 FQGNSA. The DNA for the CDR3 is TGTGCCAGCGGACGCGGGGGGGCCCTCACCGGGGAGCTGTTTTTT. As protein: CASGRGGALTGELFF. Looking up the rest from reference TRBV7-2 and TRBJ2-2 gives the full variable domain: GAGVSQSPSNKVTEKGKDVELRCDPISGHTALYWYRQSLGQGLEFLIYFQGNSAPDKSGLPSDRFSAERTGGSVSTLTIQRTQQEDSAVYLCASGRGGALTGELFFGEGSRLTVL.

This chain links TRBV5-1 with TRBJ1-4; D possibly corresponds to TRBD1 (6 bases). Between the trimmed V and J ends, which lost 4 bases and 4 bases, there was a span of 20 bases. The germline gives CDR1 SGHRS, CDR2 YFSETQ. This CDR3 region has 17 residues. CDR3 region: CASSPLPLTGRNEKLFF. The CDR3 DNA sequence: TGCGCCAGCAGCCCACTCCCATTGACAGGCCGTAATGAAAAACTGTTTTTT.

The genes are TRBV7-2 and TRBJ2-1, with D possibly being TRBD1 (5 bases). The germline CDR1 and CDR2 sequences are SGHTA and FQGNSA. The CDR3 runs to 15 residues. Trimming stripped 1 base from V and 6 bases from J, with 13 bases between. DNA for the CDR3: TGTGCCAGCAGCTTAGACCGCGGCCAGGGCAATGAGCAGTTCTTC. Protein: CASSLDRGQGNEQFF.

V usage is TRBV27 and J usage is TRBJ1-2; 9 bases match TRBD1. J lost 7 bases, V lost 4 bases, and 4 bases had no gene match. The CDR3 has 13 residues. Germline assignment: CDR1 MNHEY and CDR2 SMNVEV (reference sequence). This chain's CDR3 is CASSYGTGFGYTF. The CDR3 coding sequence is TGTGCCAGCAGTTATGGGACAGGGTTTGGCTACACCTTC.

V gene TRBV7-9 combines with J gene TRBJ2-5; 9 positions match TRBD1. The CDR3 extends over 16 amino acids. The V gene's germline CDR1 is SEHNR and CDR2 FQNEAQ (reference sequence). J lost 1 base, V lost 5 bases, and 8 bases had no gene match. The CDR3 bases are TGTGCCAGCAGCCAAACAGGGGGCTGGGGCCAAGAGACCCAGTACTTC. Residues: CASSQTGGWGQETQYF.

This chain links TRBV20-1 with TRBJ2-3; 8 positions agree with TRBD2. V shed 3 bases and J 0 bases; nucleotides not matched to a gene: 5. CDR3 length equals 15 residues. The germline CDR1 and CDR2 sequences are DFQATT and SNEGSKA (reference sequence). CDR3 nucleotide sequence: TGCAGTGCTAGTGGGCGGGGGGCGAGCACAGATACGCAGTATTTT. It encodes CSASGRGASTDTQYF.

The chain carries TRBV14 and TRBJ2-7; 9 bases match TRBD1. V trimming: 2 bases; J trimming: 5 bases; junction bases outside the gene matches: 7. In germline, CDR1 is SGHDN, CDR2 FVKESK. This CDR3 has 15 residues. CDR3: CASSQWDRVIDEQYF. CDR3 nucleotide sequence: TGTGCCAGCAGCCAATGGGACAGGGTAATCGACGAGCAGTACTTC.

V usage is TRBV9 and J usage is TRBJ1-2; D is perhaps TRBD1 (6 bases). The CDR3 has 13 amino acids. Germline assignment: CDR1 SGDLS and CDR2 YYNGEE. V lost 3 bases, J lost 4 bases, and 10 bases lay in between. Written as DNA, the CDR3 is TGTGCCAGCAGCGCACAGGGTCGCTATGGCTACACCTTC. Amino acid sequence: CASSAQGRYGYTF.

The CDR3 nucleotides read TGTGCAAGTCGCTTCCAAGGGGACGAGCAGTACTTC. Translating it yields CASRFQGDEQYF. This chain links TRBV12-2 with TRBJ2-7; the D segment call TRBD1 is taken from the table without a DNA check. TRBV12-2 constitutes a pseudogene. The CDR3 length is 12 residues.

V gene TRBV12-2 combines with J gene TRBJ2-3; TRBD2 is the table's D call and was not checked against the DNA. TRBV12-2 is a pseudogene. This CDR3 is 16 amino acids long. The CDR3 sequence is CASRSSAGGGADTQYF. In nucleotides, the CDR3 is TGTGCAAGTCGCTCCTCTGCTGGCGGGGGGGCAGATACGCAGTATTTT.

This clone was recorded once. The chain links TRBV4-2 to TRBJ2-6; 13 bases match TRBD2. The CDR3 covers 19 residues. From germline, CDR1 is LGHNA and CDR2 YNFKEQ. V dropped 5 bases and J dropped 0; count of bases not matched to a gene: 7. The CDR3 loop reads CASSDTGLAGVSGANVLTF. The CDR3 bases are TGTGCCAGCAGCGACACAGGACTAGCGGGAGTCTCTGGGGCCAACGTCCTGACTTTC.

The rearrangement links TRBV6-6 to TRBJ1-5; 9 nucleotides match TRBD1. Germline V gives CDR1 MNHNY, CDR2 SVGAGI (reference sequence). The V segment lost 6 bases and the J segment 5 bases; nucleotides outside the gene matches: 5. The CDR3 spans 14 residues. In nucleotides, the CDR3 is TGTGCCAGCAGCCGACAGGGGGATCATCAGCCCCAGCATTTT. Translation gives CASSRQGDHQPQHF.

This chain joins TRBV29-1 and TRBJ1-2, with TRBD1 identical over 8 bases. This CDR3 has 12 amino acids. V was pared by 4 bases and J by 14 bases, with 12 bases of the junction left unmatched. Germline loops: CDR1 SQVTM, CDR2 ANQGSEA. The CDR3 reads CSVGSGQGAETF. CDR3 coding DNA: TGCAGCGTTGGGTCTGGGCAGGGGGCGGAAACCTTC.

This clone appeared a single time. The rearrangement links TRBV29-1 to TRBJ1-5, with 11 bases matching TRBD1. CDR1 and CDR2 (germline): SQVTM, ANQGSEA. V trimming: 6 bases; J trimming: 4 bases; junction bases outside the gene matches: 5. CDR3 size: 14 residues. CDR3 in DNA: TGCAGCGTCGGACAGGGGGCATCAAATCAGCCCCAGCATTTT. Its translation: CSVGQGASNQPQHF.

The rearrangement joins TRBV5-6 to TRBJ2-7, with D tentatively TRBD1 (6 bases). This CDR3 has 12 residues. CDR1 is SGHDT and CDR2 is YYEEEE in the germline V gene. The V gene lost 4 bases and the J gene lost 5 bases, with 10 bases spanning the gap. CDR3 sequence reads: CASSQGTHEQYF. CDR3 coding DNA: TGTGCCAGCAGCCAGGGGACACACGAGCAGTACTTC.

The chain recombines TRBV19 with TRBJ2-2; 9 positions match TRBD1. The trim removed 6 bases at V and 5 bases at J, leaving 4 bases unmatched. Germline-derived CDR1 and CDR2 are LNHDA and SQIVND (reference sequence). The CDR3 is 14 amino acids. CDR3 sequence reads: CASRHRGQTGELFF. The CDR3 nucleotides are TGTGCCAGTAGGCACAGGGGGCAAACCGGGGAGCTGTTTTTT.

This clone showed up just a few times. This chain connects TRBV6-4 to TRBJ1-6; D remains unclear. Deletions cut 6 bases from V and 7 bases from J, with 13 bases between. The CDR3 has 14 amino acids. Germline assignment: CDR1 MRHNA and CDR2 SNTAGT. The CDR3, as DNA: TGTGCCAGCAGCGAAACGGGGATCAATTCACCCCTCCACTTT. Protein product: CASSETGINSPLHF.

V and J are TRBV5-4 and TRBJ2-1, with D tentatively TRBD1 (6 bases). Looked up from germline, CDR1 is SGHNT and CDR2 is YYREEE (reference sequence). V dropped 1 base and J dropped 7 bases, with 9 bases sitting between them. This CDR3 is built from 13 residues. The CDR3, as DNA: TGTGCCAGCAGCTTGACGGGGACAAATGAGCAGTTCTTC. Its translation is CASSLTGTNEQFF.

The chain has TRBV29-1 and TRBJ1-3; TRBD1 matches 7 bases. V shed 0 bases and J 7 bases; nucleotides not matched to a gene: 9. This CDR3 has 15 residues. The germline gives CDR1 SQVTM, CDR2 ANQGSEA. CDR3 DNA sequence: TGCAGCGTTGAAGATGAGAGACAGGGCTGGAACACCATATATTTT. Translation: CSVEDERQGWNTIYF. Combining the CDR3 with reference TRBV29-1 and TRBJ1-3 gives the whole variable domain SAVISQKPSRDICQRGTSLTIQCQVDSQVTMMFWYRQQPGQSLTLIATANQGSEATYESGFVIDKFPISRPNLTFSTLTVSNMSPEDSSIYLCSVEDERQGWNTIYFGEGSWLTVV.

DNA for the CDR3: TGTGCCAGCAGCCGAGGCAACAGAGACACCGGGGAGCTGTTTTTT. Protein product: CASSRGNRDTGELFF. The rearrangement joins TRBV11-2 to TRBJ2-2; unclear D gene. This CDR3 has 15 residues. The germline V gene encodes CDR1 SGHAT and CDR2 FQNNGV. V lost 5 bases, J lost 3 bases, and 13 bases lay in between.

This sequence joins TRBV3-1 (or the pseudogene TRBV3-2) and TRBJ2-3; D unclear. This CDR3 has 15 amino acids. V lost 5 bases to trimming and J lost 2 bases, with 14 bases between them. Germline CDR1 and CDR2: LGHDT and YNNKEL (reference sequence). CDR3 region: CASSYLGYSTDTQYF. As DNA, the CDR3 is TGTGCCAGCAGCTACCTCGGGTATTCCACAGATACGCAGTATTTT.

CDR3 DNA: TGCGCCAGTCGGGACAGGAGTAGGGATGAGCAGTTCTTC. The encoded protein is CASRDRSRDEQFF. The rearrangement joins TRBV5-1 to TRBJ2-1; 8 bases fit TRBD1. V lost 8 bases, J lost 8 bases, and 9 bases stayed unmatched. The CDR3 consists of 13 residues. Germline CDR1 SGHRS, CDR2 YFSETQ.

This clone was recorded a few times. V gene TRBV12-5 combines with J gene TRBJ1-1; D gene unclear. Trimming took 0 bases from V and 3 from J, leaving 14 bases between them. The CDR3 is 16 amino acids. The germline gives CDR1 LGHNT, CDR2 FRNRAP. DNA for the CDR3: TGTGCTAGTGGTTTGGTTACCTCCAGGTACCACACTGAAGCTTTCTTT. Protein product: CASGLVTSRYHTEAFF. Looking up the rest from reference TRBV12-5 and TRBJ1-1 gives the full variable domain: DARVTQTPRHKVTEMGQEVTMRCQPILGHNTVFWYRQTMMQGLELLAYFRNRAPLDDSGMPKDRFSAEMPDATLATLKIQPSEPRDSAVYFCASGLVTSRYHTEAFFGQGTRLTVV.

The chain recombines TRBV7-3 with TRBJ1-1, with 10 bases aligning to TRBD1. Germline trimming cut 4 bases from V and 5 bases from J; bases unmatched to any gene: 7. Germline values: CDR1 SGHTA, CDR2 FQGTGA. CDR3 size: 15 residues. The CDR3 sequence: CASSWGTGVGTEAFF. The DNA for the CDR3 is TGTGCCAGCAGCTGGGGGACAGGGGTGGGGACTGAAGCTTTCTTT.

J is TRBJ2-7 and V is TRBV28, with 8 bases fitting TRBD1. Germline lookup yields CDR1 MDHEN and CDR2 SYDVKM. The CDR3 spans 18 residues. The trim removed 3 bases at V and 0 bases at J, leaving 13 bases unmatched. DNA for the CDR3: TGTGCCAGCAGTTTCTCTGTAAAGGACAGGGACAGCTCCTACGAGCAGTACTTC. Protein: CASSFSVKDRDSSYEQYF.

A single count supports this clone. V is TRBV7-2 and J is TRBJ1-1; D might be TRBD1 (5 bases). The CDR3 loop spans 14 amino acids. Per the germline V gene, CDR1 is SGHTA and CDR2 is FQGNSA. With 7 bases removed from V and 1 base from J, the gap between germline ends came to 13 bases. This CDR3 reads CASTQVTGNTEAFF. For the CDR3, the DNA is TGTGCCAGCACCCAGGTCACAGGGAACACTGAAGCTTTCTTT.

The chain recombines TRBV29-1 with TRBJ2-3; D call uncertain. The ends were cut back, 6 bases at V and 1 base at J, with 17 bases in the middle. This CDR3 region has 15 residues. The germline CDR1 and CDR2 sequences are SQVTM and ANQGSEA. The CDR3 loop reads CSVPPAGSRTDTQYF. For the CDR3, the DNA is TGCAGCGTCCCCCCCGCAGGATCCCGCACAGATACGCAGTATTTT.